This T cell receptor (beta chain) derives from a study of cytomegalovirus exposure and HLA in healthy donors. Study-wide points: Sequence variants that were highly shared formed a cluster that was likely a sequencing artifact. Researchers left out some V segments, among them TRBV6-2 and TRBV6-3, as indistinguishable.

For this clone: Its antigen is undetermined.

It was with 60 Vbeta and 13 Jbeta primers that the PCR ran. Libraries were prepared by immunoSEQ multiplex PCR; TCRdb keeps only in-frame clonotypes and omits some of them. Recorded for this sample: around 50,000 clones. Per the germline V gene, CDR1 is SQVTM and CDR2 is ANQGSEA. The CDR3 runs 14 residues. Trimming left V 4 bases short and J 3 bases short, with 15 bases between. The genes are TRBV29-1 and TRBJ1-2; D not resolved. The sequenced sample consisted of PBMCs. This TCR was sampled from a woman aged 25-40 years in good health and CMV-seropositive. The CDR3: CSVARTRGDYGYTF. Written as DNA, the CDR3 is TGCAGCGTTGCCCGTACACGGGGAGACTATGGCTACACCTTC.